The 4 T cell receptor beta chains below come from one sample, sequenced in a study of blood T cell repertoires in COVID-19. Here immunoSEQ multiplex PCR was the method, and the copy in TCRdb shows in-frame clones only, minus some. Among about 150,000 clones listed, roughly 71% were seen once. What was sequenced was peripheral blood. The receptors here all came from a woman older than 75 with acute or convalescent COVID-19.

In DNA form, the CDR3 reads TGTGCCAGCACCCCGGGCGCAGGGCGAGAGCAGTACTTC. It specifies CASTPGAGREQYF. The chain recombines TRBV12-3 or TRBV12-4 with TRBJ2-7; D possibly corresponds to TRBD1 (5 bases). The V gene lost 7 bases and the J gene lost 7 bases, with 17 bases spanning the gap. This CDR3 has 13 residues.

The chain recombines TRBV5-1 with TRBJ1-4; tentative D call: TRBD1 (6 bases). V was trimmed by 4 bases and J by 5 bases, leaving 18 bases between them. Germline V gives CDR1 SGHRS, CDR2 YFSETQ. This CDR3 spans 16 amino acids. The CDR3 loop is CASSPFSGASNEKLFF. CDR3 in DNA: TGCGCCAGCAGCCCCTTCTCAGGGGCCTCGAATGAAAAACTGTTTTTT. Full variable domain (outside the CDR3, taken from reference TRBV5-1 and TRBJ1-4): KAGVTQTPRYLIKTRGQQVTLSCSPISGHRSVSWYQQTPGQGLQFLFEYFSETQRNKGNFPGRFSGRQFSNSRSEMNVSTLELGDSALYLCASSPFSGASNEKLFFGSGTQLSVL.

The genes are TRBV7-3 and TRBJ2-3, with 11 bases that match TRBD2. Trimming cost V 2 bases and J 9 bases; bases outside gene matches: 13. Germline V CDR1 and CDR2: SGHTA, FQGTGA. This CDR3 spans 17 amino acids. The CDR3 bases are TGTGCCAGCAGCTTATCCCCTAGCGGGGGGCCACAAGAGACGCAGTATTTT. Encoded protein: CASSLSPSGGPQETQYF. Variable domain in full (rest from reference TRBV7-3 and TRBJ2-3): GAGVSQTPSNKVTEKGKYVELRCDPISGHTALYWYRQSLGQGPEFLIYFQGTGAADDSGLPNDRFFAVRPEGSVSTLKIQRTERGDSAVYLCASSLSPSGGPQETQYFGPGTRLTVL.

This chain joins TRBV27 and TRBJ1-6, with 9 bases lining up with TRBD1. Germline CDR1 reads MNHEY; CDR2 reads SMNVEV (reference sequence). V lost 6 bases and J lost 10; bases outside the gene matches: 16. CDR3 length equals 17 residues. CDR3 DNA: TGTGCCAGCAGCCGGGGACAGGGTCTCTCCCAGGGGTCACCCCTCCACTTT. Amino acids: CASSRGQGLSQGSPLHF.